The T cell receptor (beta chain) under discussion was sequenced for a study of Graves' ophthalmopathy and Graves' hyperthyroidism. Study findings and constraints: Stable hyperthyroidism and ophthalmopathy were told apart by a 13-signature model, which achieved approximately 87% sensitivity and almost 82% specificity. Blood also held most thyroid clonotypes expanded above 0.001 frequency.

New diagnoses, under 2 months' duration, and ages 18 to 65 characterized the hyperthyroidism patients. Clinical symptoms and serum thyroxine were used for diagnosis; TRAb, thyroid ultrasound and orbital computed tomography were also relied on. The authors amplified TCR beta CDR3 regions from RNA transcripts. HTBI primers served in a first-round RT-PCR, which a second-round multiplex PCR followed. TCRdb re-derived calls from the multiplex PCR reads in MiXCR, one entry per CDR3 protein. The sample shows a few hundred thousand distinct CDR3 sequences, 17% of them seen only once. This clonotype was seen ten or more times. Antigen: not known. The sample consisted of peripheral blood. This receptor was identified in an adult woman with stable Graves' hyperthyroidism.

As DNA, the CDR3 is TGTGCCAGCAGCTTAAGGACTAGCGGGAGGCGGTACGAGCAGTACTTC. Translated: CASSLRTSGRRYEQYF. This sequence joins TRBV5-6 and TRBJ2-7; the match to TRBD2 covers 14 bases. From germline, CDR1 is SGHDT and CDR2 YYEEEE. This CDR3 comprises 16 residues. Trimming removed 2 bases from V and 4 bases from J; junction bases left unmatched: 5. Full variable domain (outside the CDR3, taken from reference TRBV5-6 and TRBJ2-7): DAGVTQSPTHLIKTRGQQVTLRCSPKSGHDTVSWYQQALGQGPQFIFQYYEEEERQRGNFPDRFSGHQFPNYSSELNVNALLLGDSALYLCASSLRTSGRRYEQYFGPGTRLTVT.